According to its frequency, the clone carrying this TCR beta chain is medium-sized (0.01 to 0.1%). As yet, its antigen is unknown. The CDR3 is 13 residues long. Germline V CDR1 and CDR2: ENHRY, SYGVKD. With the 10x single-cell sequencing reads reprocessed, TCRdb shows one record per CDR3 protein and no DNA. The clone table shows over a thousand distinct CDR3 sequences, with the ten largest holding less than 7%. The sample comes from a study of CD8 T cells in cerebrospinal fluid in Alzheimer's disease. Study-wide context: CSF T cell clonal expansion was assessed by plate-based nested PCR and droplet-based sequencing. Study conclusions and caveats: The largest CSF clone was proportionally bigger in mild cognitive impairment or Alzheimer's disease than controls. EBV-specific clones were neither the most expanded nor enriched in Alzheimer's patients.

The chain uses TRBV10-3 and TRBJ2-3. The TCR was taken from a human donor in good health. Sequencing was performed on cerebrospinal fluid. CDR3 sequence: CAISEGRTDTQYF.